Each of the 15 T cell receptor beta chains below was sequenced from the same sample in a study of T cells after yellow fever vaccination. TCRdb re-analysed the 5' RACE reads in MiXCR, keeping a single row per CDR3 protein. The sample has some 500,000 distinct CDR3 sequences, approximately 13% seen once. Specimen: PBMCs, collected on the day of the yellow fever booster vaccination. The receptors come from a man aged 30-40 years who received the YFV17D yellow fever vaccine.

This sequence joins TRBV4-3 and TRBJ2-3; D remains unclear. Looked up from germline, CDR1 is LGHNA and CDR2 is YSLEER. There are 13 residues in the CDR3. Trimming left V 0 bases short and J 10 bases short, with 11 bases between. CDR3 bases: TGCGCCAGCAGCCAAGATTTTACTGGGGCGCAGTATTTT. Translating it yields CASSQDFTGAQYF.

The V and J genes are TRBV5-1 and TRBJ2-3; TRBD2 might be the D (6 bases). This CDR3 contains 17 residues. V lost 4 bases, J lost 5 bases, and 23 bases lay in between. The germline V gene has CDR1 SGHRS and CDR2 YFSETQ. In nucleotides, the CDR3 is TGCGCCAGCAGCCCAACCGGAGGGCTAGCAGAGCTAGATACGCAGTATTTT. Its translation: CASSPTGGLAELDTQYF.

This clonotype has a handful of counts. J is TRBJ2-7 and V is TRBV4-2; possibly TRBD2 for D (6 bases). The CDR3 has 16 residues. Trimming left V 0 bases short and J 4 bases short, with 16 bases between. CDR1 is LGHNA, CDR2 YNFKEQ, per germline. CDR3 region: CASSQDPGALGYEQYF. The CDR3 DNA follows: TGTGCCAGCAGCCAAGATCCGGGAGCGCTCGGGTACGAGCAGTACTTC.

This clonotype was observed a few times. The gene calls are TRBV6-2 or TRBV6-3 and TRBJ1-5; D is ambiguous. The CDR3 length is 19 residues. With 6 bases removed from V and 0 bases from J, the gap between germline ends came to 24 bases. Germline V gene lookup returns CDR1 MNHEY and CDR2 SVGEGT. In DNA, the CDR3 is TGTGCCAGCAGCGTTACGCTAACATCGGTTCTTTTTAGCAATCAGCCCCAGCATTTT. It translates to CASSVTLTSVLFSNQPQHF.

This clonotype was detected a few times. The CDR3 here is CASSPPSSVVEQFF. DNA of the CDR3: TGTGCCAGCTCACCACCGTCTTCCGTCGTTGAGCAGTTCTTC. J is TRBJ2-1 and V is TRBV18, with no clear D. Trimming removed 0 bases at V and 9 bases at J, with 12 bases between. The CDR3 extends over 14 amino acids. Germline CDR1 KGHSH, CDR2 LQKENI.

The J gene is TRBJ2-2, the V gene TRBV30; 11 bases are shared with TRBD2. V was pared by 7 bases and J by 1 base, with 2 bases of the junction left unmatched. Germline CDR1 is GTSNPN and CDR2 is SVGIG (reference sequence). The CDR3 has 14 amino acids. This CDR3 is CASGTSGNTGELFF. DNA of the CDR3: TGTGCCTCAGGGACTAGCGGGAACACCGGGGAGCTGTTTTTT. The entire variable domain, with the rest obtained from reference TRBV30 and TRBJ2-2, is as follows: SQTIHQWPATLVQPVGSPLSLECTVEGTSNPNLYWYRQAAGRGLQLLFYSVGIGQISSEVPQNLSASRPQDRQFILSSKKLLLSDSGFYLCASGTSGNTGELFFGEGSRLTVL.

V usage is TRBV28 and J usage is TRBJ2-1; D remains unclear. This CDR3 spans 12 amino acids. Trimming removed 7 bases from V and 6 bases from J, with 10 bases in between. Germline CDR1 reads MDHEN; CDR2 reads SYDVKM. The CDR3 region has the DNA TGTGCCAGCACCCCGGGCACCAATGAGCAGTTCTTC. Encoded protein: CASTPGTNEQFF.

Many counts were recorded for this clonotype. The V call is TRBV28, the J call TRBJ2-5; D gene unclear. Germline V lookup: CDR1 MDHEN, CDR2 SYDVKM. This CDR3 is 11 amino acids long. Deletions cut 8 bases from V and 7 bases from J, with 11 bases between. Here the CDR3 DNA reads TGTGCCAGCGGTTCCTACCGGACCCAGTACTTC. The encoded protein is CASGSYRTQYF.

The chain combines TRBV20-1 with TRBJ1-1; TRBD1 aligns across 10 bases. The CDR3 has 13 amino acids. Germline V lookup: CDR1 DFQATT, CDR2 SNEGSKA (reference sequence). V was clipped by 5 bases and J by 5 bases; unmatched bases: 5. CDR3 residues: CSAPGTGVTEAFF. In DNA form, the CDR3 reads TGCAGTGCTCCCGGGACAGGGGTTACTGAAGCTTTCTTT.

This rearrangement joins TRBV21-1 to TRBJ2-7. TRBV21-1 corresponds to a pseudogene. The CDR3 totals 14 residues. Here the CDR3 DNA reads TGTGCCAGCAGCAAATCACGGAACTCCTACGAGCAGTACTTC. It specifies CASSKSRNSYEQYF.

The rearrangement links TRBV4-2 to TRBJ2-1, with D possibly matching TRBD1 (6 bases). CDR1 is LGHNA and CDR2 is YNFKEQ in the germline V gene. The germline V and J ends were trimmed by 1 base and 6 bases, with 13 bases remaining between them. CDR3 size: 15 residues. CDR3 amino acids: CASSQVAGAVNEQFF. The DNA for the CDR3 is TGTGCCAGCAGCCAAGTGGCAGGGGCTGTCAATGAGCAGTTCTTC.

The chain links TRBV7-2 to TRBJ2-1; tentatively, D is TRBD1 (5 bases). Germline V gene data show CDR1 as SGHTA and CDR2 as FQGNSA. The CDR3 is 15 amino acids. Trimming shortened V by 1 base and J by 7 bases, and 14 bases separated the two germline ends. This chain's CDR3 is CASSLEGRRINEQFF. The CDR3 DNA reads TGTGCCAGCAGCTTAGAGGGGCGTCGTATTAATGAGCAGTTCTTC.

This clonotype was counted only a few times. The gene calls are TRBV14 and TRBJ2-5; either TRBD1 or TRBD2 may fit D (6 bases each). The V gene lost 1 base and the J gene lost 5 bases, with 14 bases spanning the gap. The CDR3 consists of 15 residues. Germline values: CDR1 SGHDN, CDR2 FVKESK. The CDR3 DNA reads TGTGCCAGCAGCCAAGGACTAGGGGGAGGCGAGACCCAGTACTTC. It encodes CASSQGLGGGETQYF.

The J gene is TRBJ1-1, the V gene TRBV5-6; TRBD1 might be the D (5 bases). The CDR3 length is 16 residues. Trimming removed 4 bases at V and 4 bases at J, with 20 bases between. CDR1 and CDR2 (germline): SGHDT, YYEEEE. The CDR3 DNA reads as TGTGCCAGCAGCGGGAGTGGGACTCAGGGCCGCACTGAAGCTTTCTTT. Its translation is CASSGSGTQGRTEAFF.

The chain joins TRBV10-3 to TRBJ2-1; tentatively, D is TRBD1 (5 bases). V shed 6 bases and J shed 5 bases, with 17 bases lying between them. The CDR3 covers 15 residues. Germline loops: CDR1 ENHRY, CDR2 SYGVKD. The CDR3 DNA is TGTGCCATCAGCGGCCCCGATGTAGGGGACAATGAGCAGTTCTTC. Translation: CAISGPDVGDNEQFF.